This is a list of T cell receptor beta chains from one sample in a study of blood T cell repertoires in COVID-19. Assay: immunoSEQ multiplex PCR; the TCRdb copy retains only in-frame clones and omits some. Of around 150,000 clones listed, 82% are singletons. The sequenced sample was PBMCs or T cells enriched from blood (not recorded which). Receptors were obtained from a man between 45 and 60 years old who had recovered from COVID-19. Both conserved end residues are part of each CDR3. Fields, in order: CDR3 DNA, CDR3 protein, J gene, clone size, V gene, D gene. The D gene is left open where the match is weak. Some rows have no size entry. The others give once, few or many, or a class for an expanded clone.

DNA: TGTGCCAGTAGTATGAAAGCGGACCCAGTTTGGGGATACGCCTTCACAGATACGCAGTATTTT; CDR3: CASSMKADPVWGYAFTDTQYF; J: TRBJ2-3; size: few; V: TRBV19; D: NA
DNA: TGTGCCAGCGGTAATAGGGGGCTGGAGAACTCTGGAAACACCATATATTTT; CDR3: CASGNRGLENSGNTIYF; J: TRBJ1-3; size: NA; V: TRBV19; D: TRBD1
DNA: TGTGCCAGTAGTATTGGACAGGGAAACATTCAGTACTTC; CDR3: CASSIGQGNIQYF; J: TRBJ2-4; size: NA; V: TRBV19; D: TRBD1
DNA: TGTGCCAGCAGTCCGCGGGACGAGCAGTACTTC; CDR3: CASSPRDEQYF; J: TRBJ2-7; size: NA; V: TRBV2; D: NA
DNA: TGTGCCACCAGCAGAGATCTCCTAATACGGGAAAAACTGTTTTTT; CDR3: CATSRDLLIREKLFF; J: TRBJ1-4; size: NA; V: TRBV15; D: NA
DNA: TGTGCCTGGAGTAGGCAGGCGGGTGGCTACACCTTC; CDR3: CAWSRQAGGYTF; J: TRBJ1-2; size: NA; V: TRBV30; D: NA
DNA: TGTGCCAGCAGCTTTGGACTAGCGGGAGGGCCCAATGAGCAGTTCTTC; CDR3: CASSFGLAGGPNEQFF; J: TRBJ2-1; size: NA; V: TRBV12-1; D: NA
DNA: TGCGCCAGCAGCCTCTCTTGGGAGTCTGGAAACACCATATATTTT; CDR3: CASSLSWESGNTIYF; J: TRBJ1-3; size: NA; V: TRBV5-1; D: NA
DNA: TGTGCCGCAGGACAGCTGGCGGGCTACACCTTC; CDR3: CAAGQLAGYTF; J: TRBJ1-2; size: NA; V: TRBV6-5; D: NA
DNA: TGTGCCAGCAGTCCCTGGCGGGGGAGCTTTAGCAATCAGCCCCAGCATTTT; CDR3: CASSPWRGSFSNQPQHF; J: TRBJ1-5; size: NA; V: TRBV28; D: NA
DNA: TGTGCCAGCAGTGATTGGCGGCGAGAGGACAGTCCCTACGAGCAGTACTTC; CDR3: CASSDWRREDSPYEQYF; J: TRBJ2-7; size: NA; V: TRBV2; D: NA
DNA: TGTGCCAGCAGCTTATATGCTCAGACTTCTTACGAGCAGTACTTC; CDR3: CASSLYAQTSYEQYF; J: TRBJ2-7; size: NA; V: TRBV7-2; D: NA